Listed below are T cell receptor beta chains from one sample, sequenced in a study of blood T cell repertoires in COVID-19. Libraries were prepared by immunoSEQ multiplex PCR; TCRdb keeps only in-frame clonotypes and omits some of them. The data show about 140,000 clones, roughly 79% seen once. The source material was peripheral blood. These TCRs come from a human donor in a cohort sampled during active COVID-19. CDR3s include the opening cysteine and the closing phenylalanine or tryptophan.

len: 14
j_gene: TRBJ1-2
v_gene: TRBV28
CDR3aa: CASSEDRVVYGYTF

len: 13
j_gene: TRBJ1-2
v_gene: TRBV7-2
CDR3aa: CASSLGWAYGYTF

len: 16
j_gene: TRBJ2-2
v_gene: TRBV5-1
CDR3aa: CASSLLAAANTGELFF

len: 16
j_gene: TRBJ1-2
v_gene: TRBV7-2
CDR3aa: CASSLRGLPPNYGYTF

len: 17
j_gene: TRBJ2-3
v_gene: TRBV19
CDR3aa: CASSDVGLAGITDTQYF

len: 13
j_gene: TRBJ1-4
v_gene: TRBV6-5
CDR3aa: CASSYWGEEKLFF

len: 15
j_gene: TRBJ2-7
v_gene: TRBV27
CDR3aa: CASSSWGTGLYEQYF

len: 14
j_gene: TRBJ2-7
v_gene: TRBV28
CDR3aa: CASTLAGGSYEQYF

len: 16
j_gene: TRBJ2-7
v_gene: TRBV28
CDR3aa: CASSLLAGLAYYEQYF

len: 12
j_gene: TRBJ1-6
v_gene: TRBV28
CDR3aa: CASQTSNSPLHF

len: 14
j_gene: TRBJ2-7
v_gene: TRBV5-6
CDR3aa: CASSLDRTAYEQYF

len: 15
j_gene: TRBJ2-5
v_gene: TRBV19
CDR3aa: CASSIPGQGEETQYF

len: 14
j_gene: TRBJ1-1
v_gene: TRBV19
CDR3aa: CASTPAGVITEAFF

len: 14
j_gene: TRBJ2-6
v_gene: TRBV11-2
CDR3aa: CASSQGTGANVLTF

len: 13
j_gene: TRBJ1-1
v_gene: TRBV28
CDR3aa: CASSSGMNTEAFF

len: 13
j_gene: TRBJ1-2
v_gene: TRBV7-2
CDR3aa: CASSSNRGLQGTF

len: 16
j_gene: TRBJ2-5
v_gene: TRBV6-4
CDR3aa: CASSDDIGDRGETQYF

len: 15
j_gene: TRBJ1-2
v_gene: TRBV5-4
CDR3aa: CASSAGPGAYYGYTF

len: 15
j_gene: TRBJ1-6
v_gene: TRBV27
CDR3aa: CASSITGEYNSPLHF

len: 14
j_gene: TRBJ1-4
v_gene: TRBV27
CDR3aa: CASSGVATNEKLFF

len: 16
j_gene: TRBJ2-5
v_gene: TRBV15
CDR3aa: CATSNSLQGSQETQYF

len: 19
j_gene: TRBJ1-4
v_gene: TRBV27
CDR3aa: CASSLSARQGSATNEKLFF

len: 17
j_gene: TRBJ1-2
v_gene: TRBV19
CDR3aa: CASRTGGVFALNYGYTF

len: 15
j_gene: TRBJ2-5
v_gene: TRBV28
CDR3aa: CASSTPEWAKETQYF

len: 15
j_gene: TRBJ2-1
v_gene: TRBV28
CDR3aa: CASSPRDSPYNEQFF

len: 16
j_gene: TRBJ2-1
v_gene: TRBV19
CDR3aa: CASSTRGDRAYNEQFF

len: 16
j_gene: TRBJ2-7
v_gene: TRBV5-4
CDR3aa: CASSLGGTSGIGEQYF

len: 15
j_gene: TRBJ2-7
v_gene: TRBV6-5
CDR3aa: CASSRTGRSTYEQYF

len: 17
j_gene: TRBJ2-3
v_gene: TRBV6-2/TRBV6-3
CDR3aa: CASSFDGRGLFTDTQYF

len: 11
j_gene: TRBJ1-1
v_gene: TRBV25-1
CDR3aa: CASSRGAEAFF

len: 16
j_gene: TRBJ2-1
v_gene: TRBV3-1/TRBV3-2
CDR3aa: CASSQDLEYGYNEQFF

len: 13
j_gene: TRBJ1-4
v_gene: TRBV11-2
CDR3aa: CASSLSLNEKLFF

len: 13
j_gene: TRBJ2-7
v_gene: TRBV20-1
CDR3aa: CSASRTGGHEQYF

len: 15
j_gene: TRBJ1-2
v_gene: TRBV19
CDR3aa: CASSTGGFSPVGYTF

len: 16
j_gene: TRBJ2-2
v_gene: TRBV27
CDR3aa: CASRIGTGLNTGELFF

len: 17
j_gene: TRBJ2-1
v_gene: TRBV4-3
CDR3aa: CASSQERSLAANNEQFF

len: 13
j_gene: TRBJ1-1
v_gene: TRBV18
CDR3aa: CASSPSLDRLAFF

len: 15
j_gene: TRBJ2-1
v_gene: TRBV27
CDR3aa: CATHVGTGIYNEQFF

len: 16
j_gene: TRBJ1-4
v_gene: TRBV4-3
CDR3aa: CASSQDPPDSNEKLFF

len: 15
j_gene: TRBJ2-7
v_gene: TRBV6-2/TRBV6-3
CDR3aa: CASSYSSSGLHEQYF

len: 15
j_gene: TRBJ2-3
v_gene: TRBV9
CDR3aa: CASATASGITDTQYF

len: 15
j_gene: TRBJ2-3
v_gene: TRBV29-1
CDR3aa: CSVEDVTGGTDTQYF

len: 12
j_gene: TRBJ1-6
v_gene: TRBV7-2
CDR3aa: CASSLLSSPLHF

len: 14
j_gene: TRBJ1-5
v_gene: TRBV27
CDR3aa: CASRRTGGFQPQHF

len: 15
j_gene: TRBJ1-2
v_gene: TRBV5-1
CDR3aa: CASSFNLRGANGYTF

len: 19
j_gene: TRBJ1-2
v_gene: TRBV28
CDR3aa: CASRTRDRGRGGGNYGYTF

len: 14
j_gene: TRBJ2-7
v_gene: TRBV7-9
CDR3aa: CASSLGGTIYEQYF

len: 12
j_gene: TRBJ1-1
v_gene: TRBV29-1
CDR3aa: CSVVRDFTEAFF

len: 16
j_gene: TRBJ1-2
v_gene: TRBV6-1
CDR3aa: CASSEGPGQGGYGYTF